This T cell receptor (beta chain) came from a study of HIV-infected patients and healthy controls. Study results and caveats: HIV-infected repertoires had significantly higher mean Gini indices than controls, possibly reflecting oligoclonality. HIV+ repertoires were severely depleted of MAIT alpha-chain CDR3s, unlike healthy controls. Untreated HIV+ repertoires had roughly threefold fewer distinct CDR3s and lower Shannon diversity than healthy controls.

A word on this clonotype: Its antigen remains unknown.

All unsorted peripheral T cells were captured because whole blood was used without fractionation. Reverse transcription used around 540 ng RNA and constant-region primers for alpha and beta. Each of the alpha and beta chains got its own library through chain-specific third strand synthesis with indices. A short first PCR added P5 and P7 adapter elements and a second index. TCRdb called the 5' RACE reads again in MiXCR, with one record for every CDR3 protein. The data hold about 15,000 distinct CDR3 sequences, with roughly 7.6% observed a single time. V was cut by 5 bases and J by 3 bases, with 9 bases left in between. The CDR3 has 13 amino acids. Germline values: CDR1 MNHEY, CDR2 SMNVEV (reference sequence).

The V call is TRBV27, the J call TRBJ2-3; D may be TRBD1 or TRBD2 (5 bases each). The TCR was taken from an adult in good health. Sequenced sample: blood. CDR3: CASSGGMTDTQYF. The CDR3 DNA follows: TGTGCCAGCAGTGGGGGAATGACAGATACGCAGTATTTT.